The clone carrying this TCR beta chain was observed at least ten times. Its antigen remains unidentified. V dropped 5 bases and J dropped 2 bases, with 7 bases sitting between them. The length of the CDR3 is 12 residues. Germline CDR1 MNHEY, CDR2 SVGEGT. The data are from a study of T cells after yellow fever vaccination. Overall study: SMART-Seq v4 Ultra Low Input prepared the low-cell-number fractions. Study-wide results and caveats: The appearance of a small share of clonotypes in both CD4 and CD8 compartments was observed.

TCR cDNA, made by 5'RACE template switching, carried an added universal primer site and UMIs. MiXCR was run by TCRdb on the 5' RACE reads, yielding one entry per CDR3 protein. The sample has around 310,000 distinct CDR3 sequences; approximately 4% are singletons. The chain joins TRBV6-2 or TRBV6-3 to TRBJ2-7; D not certain. The sample was PBMCs, taken 5 days after the yellow fever booster vaccination. This TCR was recovered from a man between 18 and 29 years old who received the YFV17D yellow fever vaccine. The CDR3 DNA reads as TGTGCCAGCAGTCGAAGGACCTACGAGCAGTACTTC. The encoded protein is CASSRRTYEQYF.